Below are 29 T cell receptor beta chains sequenced from a single sample in a study of T-cell memory formation after mild COVID-19. TCRdb itself ran the 5' RACE reads through MiXCR, one entry per CDR3 protein. The table shows 450,000 to 650,000 distinct CDR3 sequences, with roughly 22% occurring only once. Sequencing was performed on PBMCs or a T cell subset sorted from them (not recorded which). These TCRs come from an adult woman who had mild COVID-19 (a few samples of this study predate the infection). Cell type and time point are not known.

In this sample, this clonotype turned up a few times. This chain links TRBV7-2 with TRBJ2-7, with D unresolved. The CDR3 runs 15 residues. The V end lost 5 bases, the J end lost 3 bases, and 17 bases lay between the germline ends. The V gene's germline CDR1 is SGHTA and CDR2 FQGNSA. In DNA, the CDR3 is TGTGCCAGCAGCGCTCGGAAGTCCCACGACTACGAGCAGTACTTC. Amino acids: CASSARKSHDYEQYF.

V and J are TRBV20-1 and TRBJ2-7; maybe TRBD2 (6 bases). Trimming stripped 6 bases from V and 2 bases from J, with 17 bases between. Germline loops: CDR1 DFQATT, CDR2 SNEGSKA (reference sequence). The CDR3 is made up of 14 amino acids. The DNA of the CDR3 is TGCAGTGCCACCGTCCCGGGACTTCCCTACGAGCAGTACTTC. Residues: CSATVPGLPYEQYF.

The chain uses TRBV6-1 and TRBJ1-6; D might be TRBD1 (6 bases). The CDR3 runs to 15 residues. V lost 0 bases, J lost 13 bases, and 16 bases lay in between. The germline gives CDR1 MNHNS, CDR2 SASEGT. CDR3 DNA sequence: TGTGCCAGCAGTGAAGCCCCGGGACAAGTCGTCCCCCTCCACTTT. Translating gives CASSEAPGQVVPLHF.

J is TRBJ2-7 and V is TRBV27, with D maybe TRBD2 (5 bases). The CDR3 has 12 residues. Trimming took 8 bases from V and 2 from J, leaving 10 bases between them. Germline V gene lookup returns CDR1 MNHEY and CDR2 SMNVEV (reference sequence). The CDR3, as DNA: TGTGCCAGCGGGGAGTATACCTACGAGCAGTACTTC. It encodes CASGEYTYEQYF.

The rearrangement joins TRBV3-1 to TRBJ2-5; TRBD1 matches 8 bases. The CDR3 runs to 14 residues. With V trimmed by 5 bases and J by 5 bases, 7 bases remained unmatched. CDR1 is LGHDT, CDR2 YNNKEL, per germline (reference sequence). Here the CDR3 reads CASSELTGGETQYF. For the CDR3, the DNA is TGTGCCAGCAGCGAGCTCACAGGGGGGGAGACCCAGTACTTC.

The rearrangement uses TRBV7-8 and TRBJ2-3; a possible D gene is TRBD2 (6 bases). The CDR3 has 15 residues. Trimming shortened V by 5 bases and J by 2 bases, and 14 bases separated the two germline ends. The germline V gene encodes CDR1 SGHVS and CDR2 FQNEAQ. CDR3 sequence reads: CASSRQGGITDTQYF. The CDR3 DNA reads as TGTGCCAGCAGCAGGCAAGGCGGGATCACAGATACGCAGTATTTT.

This clonotype occurred a few times. The chain joins TRBV20-1 to TRBJ1-1, with a weak D call TRBD1 (5 bases). CDR1 is DFQATT, CDR2 SNEGSKA, per germline (reference sequence). There are 12 residues in the CDR3. V was pared by 3 bases and J by 3 bases, with 8 bases between. The CDR3 DNA reads TGCAGTGCTAGTTGGGGGGACACTGAAGCTTTCTTT. Its protein is CSASWGDTEAFF.

The chain carries TRBV20-1 and TRBJ2-3; D may be TRBD1 or TRBD2 (6 bases each). The CDR3 has 13 amino acids. V was pared by 6 bases and J by 7 bases, with 17 bases between. Germline CDR1 reads DFQATT; CDR2 reads SNEGSKA (reference sequence). The CDR3 region is CSARTGGGNTQYF. DNA for the CDR3: TGCAGTGCCCGGACTGGGGGCGGGAATACGCAGTATTTT.

V usage is TRBV2 and J usage is TRBJ2-1, with unresolved D. This CDR3 spans 14 amino acids. Germline V CDR1 and CDR2: SNHLY, FYNNEI. The V end lost 4 bases, the J end lost 8 bases, and 15 bases lay between the germline ends. CDR3 in amino acids: CASSVIAESYEQFF. The CDR3, as DNA: TGTGCCAGCAGTGTTATCGCTGAGTCCTATGAGCAGTTCTTC. The full variable domain, in which reference TRBV2 and TRBJ2-1 provide the parts outside the CDR3, is EPEVTQTPSHQVTQMGQEVILRCVPISNHLYFYWYRQILGQKVEFLVSFYNNEISEKSEIFDDQFSVERPDGSNFTLKIRSTKLEDSAMYFCASSVIAESYEQFFGPGTRLTVL.

There are a few counts of this clonotype. This chain connects TRBV2 to TRBJ1-1; weak D call: TRBD1 (5 bases). The germline V gene encodes CDR1 SNHLY and CDR2 FYNNEI. The V gene lost 6 bases and the J gene lost 0 bases, with 14 bases spanning the gap. This CDR3 has 15 amino acids. CDR3 in DNA: TGTGCCAGCAGGGCTAGACAGTACATGAACACTGAAGCTTTCTTT. Its translation: CASRARQYMNTEAFF. The complete variable domain, with remaining parts taken from reference TRBV2 and TRBJ1-1, reads EPEVTQTPSHQVTQMGQEVILRCVPISNHLYFYWYRQILGQKVEFLVSFYNNEISEKSEIFDDQFSVERPDGSNFTLKIRSTKLEDSAMYFCASRARQYMNTEAFFGQGTRLTVV.

This clonotype was counted a few times. J is TRBJ2-7 and V is TRBV12-3 or TRBV12-4; TRBD2 aligns across 11 bases. J was trimmed by 0 bases and V by 5 bases; bases with no gene match: 9. This CDR3 comprises 17 residues. CDR3 sequence: CASSEPGLAVSSYEQYF. CDR3 DNA: TGTGCCAGCAGTGAGCCGGGACTAGCGGTTAGCTCCTACGAGCAGTACTTC.

The rearrangement joins TRBV7-9 to TRBJ1-1; the D gene is possibly TRBD1 (5 bases). CDR3 size: 14 residues. The V gene's germline CDR1 is SEHNR and CDR2 FQNEAQ (reference sequence). The ends were cut back, 1 base at V and 11 bases at J, with 17 bases in the middle. CDR3 amino acids: CASSLEPGVKKAFF. The CDR3 coding sequence is TGTGCCAGCAGCTTAGAACCGGGGGTCAAGAAGGCTTTCTTT.

In its sample, this clonotype was seen a few times. The chain couples TRBV4-3 to TRBJ2-5; 10 bases agree with TRBD2. Trimming removed 4 bases from V and 3 bases from J; junction bases left unmatched: 5. CDR1 and CDR2 (germline): LGHNA, YSLEER. The CDR3 consists of 15 residues. CDR3 protein: CASSLWTSGEETQYF. CDR3 nucleotide sequence: TGCGCCAGCAGCCTATGGACTAGCGGTGAAGAGACCCAGTACTTC.

This clonotype turned up a few times. The V call is TRBV6-5, the J call TRBJ2-5; no definite D call. The CDR3 is 13 residues long. The germline V gene has CDR1 MNHEY and CDR2 SVGAGI. The V gene lost 0 bases and the J gene lost 7 bases, with 9 bases spanning the gap. The chain's CDR3 is CASSYSSSGTQYF. The CDR3 DNA is TGTGCCAGCAGTTACTCAAGCTCGGGGACCCAGTACTTC.

The rearrangement joins TRBV7-3 to TRBJ1-6; no definite D call. Germline values: CDR1 SGHTA, CDR2 FQGTGA. The CDR3 loop spans 15 amino acids. V lost 0 bases and J lost 5, with 8 bases in between. This chain's CDR3 is CASSLTSQNNSPLHF. CDR3 bases: TGTGCCAGCAGCTTAACCAGCCAAAATAATTCACCCCTCCACTTT.

This clonotype was detected many times. V gene TRBV18 combines with J gene TRBJ2-1; TRBD1 or TRBD2 may be the D gene (7 bases each). The CDR3 length is 15 residues. Germline assignment: CDR1 KGHSH and CDR2 LQKENI. V dropped 5 bases and J dropped 12 bases, with 23 bases sitting between them. The CDR3 DNA is TGTGCCAGCTCAAGCGGGACAGCCAGGAACTCGGGGCAGTTCTTC. This codes for CASSSGTARNSGQFF.

This clonotype was detected once. The chain has TRBV6-2 or TRBV6-3 and TRBJ2-7; D may be TRBD1 or TRBD2 (5 bases each). Germline assignment: CDR1 MNHEY and CDR2 SVGEGT. This CDR3 has 13 residues. V lost 5 bases and J 2 bases, leaving 10 bases between the germline ends. CDR3: CASSPLGAYEQYV. In DNA, the CDR3 is TGTGCCAGCAGTCCCTTGGGGGCCTACGAGCAGTACGTC.

The rearrangement joins TRBV11-2 to TRBJ2-1; TRBD2 matches 8 bases. Losses at the gene ends were 1 base for V and 9 bases for J; bases not matched to a gene: 5. CDR1 and CDR2 from the germline V gene are SGHAT and FQNNGV. The CDR3 is made up of 14 amino acids. The CDR3 sequence is CASSLGGTRGEQFF. The CDR3 DNA is TGTGCCAGCAGCTTAGGGGGGACTAGGGGTGAGCAGTTCTTC.

The V call is TRBV18, the J call TRBJ2-5; no clear D. V was shortened by 6 bases and J by 7 bases, with 24 bases between the two germline ends. Germline loops: CDR1 KGHSH, CDR2 LQKENI. CDR3 size: 16 residues. The CDR3 DNA reads as TGTGCCAGCTCCCCGACTCCCGGGTCAGCGATGGGGACCCAGTACTTC. Its translation: CASSPTPGSAMGTQYF.

This clonotype was seen once. The V call is TRBV27, the J call TRBJ1-5; 7 bases map to TRBD1. V shed 10 bases and J 3 bases; nucleotides not matched to a gene: 9. The CDR3 totals 14 residues. Germline lookup yields CDR1 MNHEY and CDR2 SMNVEV (reference sequence). The CDR3 sequence: CAILGQAHNQPQHF. CDR3 DNA sequence: TGTGCCATCCTAGGACAGGCCCACAATCAGCCCCAGCATTTT.

This clonotype was observed a handful of times. The chain is built from TRBV7-3 and TRBJ2-2; TRBD1 aligns across 7 bases. CDR3 size: 16 residues. Germline V lookup: CDR1 SGHTA, CDR2 FQGTGA. Losses at the gene ends were 4 bases for V and 3 bases for J; bases not matched to a gene: 8. CDR3 loop: CASSSYGDRYTGELFF. The CDR3, as DNA: TGTGCCAGCAGCTCTTACGGGGACAGATACACCGGGGAGCTGTTTTTT.

In this sample, this clonotype turned up a few times. The rearrangement uses TRBV6-6 and TRBJ2-1; 9 nucleotides match TRBD2. V dropped 0 bases and J dropped 5; count of bases not matched to a gene: 5. Germline values: CDR1 MNHNY, CDR2 SVGAGI (reference sequence). CDR3 size: 16 residues. The CDR3 region has the DNA TGTGCCAGCAGTTACTCCACGCGACTAGCGGACAATGAGCAGTTCTTC. Protein product: CASSYSTRLADNEQFF.

The sample holds a few counts of this clonotype. DNA for the CDR3: TGTGCCACCAGTGAATCGGGCGCCCGGGAGACCCAGTACTTC. Protein: CATSESGARETQYF. The J gene is TRBJ2-5, the V gene TRBV24-1; no clear D gene. Germline V gene lookup returns CDR1 KGHDR and CDR2 SFDVKD. The ends were cut back, 4 bases at V and 5 bases at J, with 13 bases in the middle. The length of the CDR3 is 14 residues.

The chain links TRBV29-1 to TRBJ2-7, with 8 bases lining up with TRBD2. J was trimmed by 2 bases and V by 8 bases; bases with no gene match: 14. The CDR3 covers 15 residues. Germline-derived CDR1 and CDR2 are SQVTM and ANQGSEA. The CDR3 here is CSPKWTSRSTYEQYF. The CDR3, as DNA: TGCAGCCCGAAATGGACTAGCCGTAGCACCTACGAGCAGTACTTC.

CDR3 sequence: CASSQDLEAGKNTEAFF. The CDR3 DNA reads as TGTGCCAGCAGCCAAGACCTGGAGGCAGGAAAGAACACTGAAGCTTTCTTT. The chain uses TRBV4-2 and TRBJ1-1; D is undetermined. This CDR3 has 17 amino acids. The germline CDR1 and CDR2 sequences are LGHNA and YNFKEQ. V lost 0 bases to trimming and J lost 1 base, with 15 bases between them.

A few counts support this clonotype. The chain carries TRBV14 and TRBJ2-2; TRBD1 might be the D (7 bases). This CDR3 comprises 14 residues. Trimming shortened V by 4 bases and J by 5 bases, and 11 bases separated the two germline ends. CDR1 and CDR2 (germline): SGHDN, FVKESK. The CDR3 nucleotides are TGTGCCAGCAGCCCGACAGGGAGGACCGGGGAGCTGTTTTTT. Translating it yields CASSPTGRTGELFF.

The V gene is TRBV21-1, the J gene TRBJ2-7. TRBV21-1 is given as a pseudogene. The CDR3 runs 16 residues. CDR3 amino acids: CASSRGNWASSYEQYF. The DNA of the CDR3 is TGTGCCAGCAGCAGGGGAAACTGGGCTAGCTCCTACGAGCAGTACTTC.

The sample holds a few counts of this clonotype. V usage is TRBV11-2 and J usage is TRBJ1-2; D unclear. The germline V gene encodes CDR1 SGHAT and CDR2 FQNNGV. The CDR3 extends over 13 amino acids. Trimming took 3 bases from V and 6 from J, leaving 11 bases between them. CDR3 DNA sequence: TGTGCCAGCAGCTTTGAGGGTACGCATGGCTACACCTTC. Residues: CASSFEGTHGYTF.

V is TRBV5-4 and J is TRBJ2-6; no firm D call. Germline CDR1 and CDR2: SGHNT and YYREEE (reference sequence). Trimming pared 2 bases from V and 2 bases from J, leaving 14 bases between. CDR3 length: 17 residues. The CDR3 DNA is TGTGCCAGCAGCTTAGGTTCTTGGAGCGCTGGGGCCAACGTCCTGACTTTC. Residues: CASSLGSWSAGANVLTF.